The 32 T cell receptor beta chains presented below share a single source sample, sequenced in a study of blood T cell repertoires in COVID-19 (dated by TCRdb to the early 2020s). The protocol used for the library was the immunoSEQ multiplex PCR assay. The clones in this table, taken by TCRdb from immuneACCESS, are in-frame only. Not every clone is retained; where verified, under half of the shortfall comes from an unresolved V gene, and the cause of the rest is unknown. In this sample the table shows some 45,000 clones, more than 75% of which occur a single time. Roughly 7.9% of the sample goes to the ten largest clones. Input material: peripheral blood. These receptors were taken from a man between 65 and 85 years old with active or convalescent COVID-19.

The chain has TRBV9 and TRBJ2-2; 7 bases match TRBD1. The CDR3 consists of 14 residues. The V and J ends lost 2 bases and 5 bases, in that order; junction bases with no gene match: 3. Germline loops: CDR1 SGDLS, CDR2 YYNGEE. Here the CDR3 reads CASSVGTDTGELFF. CDR3 nucleotide sequence: TGTGCCAGCAGCGTGGGGACAGATACCGGGGAGCTGTTTTTT.

This sequence joins TRBV18 and TRBJ2-2, with a tentative D call TRBD1 (5 bases). The germline V gene encodes CDR1 KGHSH and CDR2 LQKENI. The CDR3 totals 17 residues. The V end lost 0 bases, the J end lost 4 bases, and 15 bases lay between the germline ends. The CDR3 region has the DNA TGTGCCAGCTCACCACCCAACTTAGACAGTCGCACCGGGGAGCTGTTTTTT. It translates to CASSPPNLDSRTGELFF.

The chain couples TRBV6-6 to TRBJ2-7; 8 bases match TRBD1. Unmatched junction bases numbered 8, after V lost 2 bases and J lost 5 bases. The CDR3 runs 15 residues. Germline V lookup: CDR1 MNHNY, CDR2 SVGAGI (reference sequence). The CDR3, as DNA: TGTGCCAGCAGTTACGGACAGGGACGGGGCGACGAGCAGTACTTC. Amino acids: CASSYGQGRGDEQYF.

The table lists this clone with a few counts. The chain joins TRBV6-1 to TRBJ1-2, with no clear D. CDR1 is MNHNS, CDR2 SASEGT, per germline. This CDR3 has 16 residues. V gave up 4 bases and J gave up 4 bases, with 19 bases separating them. CDR3 sequence: CASSAAGPPEGYGYTF. CDR3 DNA: TGTGCCAGCAGTGCAGCCGGGCCGCCCGAGGGCTATGGCTACACCTTC.

The gene calls are TRBV9 and TRBJ2-1; the match to TRBD2 covers 8 bases. The trim removed 2 bases at V and 4 bases at J, leaving 5 bases unmatched. Per germline, CDR1 SGDLS and CDR2 YYNGEE. The CDR3 totals 15 residues. Here the CDR3 reads CASSVTSGGYNEQFF. In DNA form, the CDR3 reads TGTGCCAGCAGCGTCACGAGCGGGGGTTACAATGAGCAGTTCTTC.

The chain links TRBV2 to TRBJ2-2; 8 bases are a match to TRBD2. V shed 5 bases, J shed 4 bases, and the junction held 6 bases outside the gene matches. Germline loops: CDR1 SNHLY, CDR2 FYNNEI. This CDR3 spans 15 amino acids. This CDR3 is CASSPGGAGTGELFF. The CDR3 DNA reads TGTGCCAGCAGTCCGGGAGGGGCAGGCACCGGGGAGCTGTTTTTT.

J is TRBJ2-5 and V is TRBV19; 9 positions match TRBD1. Germline CDR1 is LNHDA and CDR2 is SQIVND (reference sequence). J lost 4 bases, V lost 5 bases, and 11 bases had no gene match. This CDR3 has 16 residues. The CDR3, as DNA: TGTGCCAGTAGTGACCGGGACAGGGTAGGCGTAGAGACCCAGTACTTC. Translation gives CASSDRDRVGVETQYF.

The chain links TRBV5-1 to TRBJ1-6, with D unresolved. This CDR3 spans 14 amino acids. CDR1 is SGHRS, CDR2 YFSETQ, per germline. V lost 0 bases and J 10 bases, leaving 11 bases between the germline ends. Here the CDR3 DNA reads TGCGCCAGCAGCTTGGGTCAGGATATCTCACCCCTCCACTTT. Its protein is CASSLGQDISPLHF.

The CDR3 loop is CASSGGTGANVLTF. CDR3 DNA: TGTGCCAGCAGCGGGGGAACTGGGGCCAACGTCCTGACTTTC. The chain employs TRBV2 and TRBJ2-6, with D possibly matching TRBD2 (6 bases). This CDR3 has 14 amino acids. Germline CDR1 is SNHLY and CDR2 is FYNNEI. The germline V and J ends were trimmed by 6 bases and 2 bases, with 8 bases remaining between them. Full variable domain (missing parts from reference TRBV2 and TRBJ2-6): EPEVTQTPSHQVTQMGQEVILRCVPISNHLYFYWYRQILGQKVEFLVSFYNNEISEKSEIFDDQFSVERPDGSNFTLKIRSTKLEDSAMYFCASSGGTGANVLTFGAGSRLTVL.

The rearrangement joins TRBV24-1 to TRBJ2-1, with D uncertain. The V end was cut by 9 bases, the J end by 6 bases, with 23 bases between. Looked up from germline, CDR1 is KGHDR and CDR2 is SFDVKD. This CDR3 spans 16 amino acids. Here the CDR3 reads CATAPSKMLESNEQFF. In nucleotides, the CDR3 is TGTGCCACCGCTCCCAGTAAGATGTTGGAGAGCAATGAGCAGTTCTTC.

The chain links TRBV20-1 to TRBJ2-5; 12 bases map to TRBD1. The CDR3 covers 15 residues. V lost 3 bases and J lost 5; bases outside the gene matches: 7. In germline, CDR1 is DFQATT, CDR2 SNEGSKA (reference sequence). The DNA for the CDR3 is TGCAGTGCTAGTGGGGACAGGGGGCGCTTGGAGACCCAGTACTTC. It translates to CSASGDRGRLETQYF.

The V gene is TRBV30, the J gene TRBJ1-6; D is unclear. From germline, CDR1 is GTSNPN and CDR2 SVGIG (reference sequence). This CDR3 is 13 amino acids long. V was cut by 2 bases and J by 8 bases, with 10 bases left in between. Here the CDR3 reads CAWSPLSDSPLHF. The CDR3 nucleotides read TGTGCCTGGAGTCCGCTTAGTGATTCACCCCTCCACTTT.

The gene calls are TRBV6-5 and TRBJ2-1, with 8 bases aligning to TRBD2. CDR1 and CDR2 (germline): MNHEY, SVGAGI. The CDR3 length is 13 residues. The V gene end was trimmed by 6 bases and the J gene end by 6 bases; junction bases not matched to a gene: 4. CDR3: CASRPGLVNEQFF. In DNA form, the CDR3 reads TGTGCCAGCAGACCGGGACTAGTCAATGAGCAGTTCTTC.

The V gene is TRBV5-1, the J gene TRBJ2-7; the D is unclear. V lost 0 bases and J 2 bases, leaving 9 bases between the germline ends. CDR3 size: 14 residues. Germline-derived CDR1 and CDR2 are SGHRS and YFSETQ. Here the CDR3 reads CASSLGSGPYEQYF. In DNA, the CDR3 is TGCGCCAGCAGCTTGGGATCAGGTCCCTACGAGCAGTACTTC.

This clone was counted once. The rearrangement joins TRBV7-6 to TRBJ1-2; a possible D gene is TRBD1 (5 bases). CDR1 SGHVS and CDR2 FNYEAQ come from the germline V gene. The CDR3 covers 13 residues. V dropped 4 bases and J dropped 7 bases, with 13 bases sitting between them. DNA of the CDR3: TGTGCCAGCAGCTCGGACACTTCAAGTGGCTACACCTTC. It yields the protein CASSSDTSSGYTF.

This chain connects TRBV3-1 (or the pseudogene TRBV3-2) to TRBJ2-1; D possibly corresponds to TRBD1 (6 bases). The CDR3 contains 15 residues. Trimming left V 0 bases short and J 5 bases short, with 11 bases between. Germline V gives CDR1 LGHDT, CDR2 YNNKEL (reference sequence). As DNA, the CDR3 is TGTGCCAGCAGCCAAGATCTACAGGGACACAATGAGCAGTTCTTC. Residues: CASSQDLQGHNEQFF.

The chain uses TRBV19 and TRBJ2-1; D possibly corresponds to TRBD1 (5 bases). This CDR3 is built from 14 residues. Germline CDR1 reads LNHDA; CDR2 reads SQIVND (reference sequence). V gave up 4 bases and J gave up 6 bases, with 13 bases separating them. This CDR3 reads CASSTYQGANEQFF. The CDR3 DNA follows: TGTGCCAGTAGTACTTACCAAGGGGCCAATGAGCAGTTCTTC. Full variable domain (rest looked up from reference TRBV19 and TRBJ2-1): DGGITQSPKYLFRKEGQNVTLSCEQNLNHDAMYWYRQDPGQGLRLIYYSQIVNDFQKGDIAEGYSVSREKKESFPLTVTSAQKNPTAFYLCASSTYQGANEQFFGPGTRLTVL.

The chain combines TRBV4-1 with TRBJ1-2, with D hard to call. Trimming removed 3 bases from V and 8 bases from J, with 13 bases in between. CDR3 length: 13 amino acids. Germline V lookup: CDR1 MGHRA, CDR2 YSYEKL. CDR3 nucleotides: TGCGCCAGCAGCCAGAGAGAGGTGGAGGGCTACACCTTC. It yields the protein CASSQREVEGYTF.

This rearrangement joins TRBV7-2 to TRBJ2-1, with 8 bases identical to TRBD2. Germline CDR1 SGHTA, CDR2 FQGNSA. J was trimmed by 10 bases and V by 4 bases; bases with no gene match: 9. This CDR3 comprises 14 residues. CDR3 residues: CASSYVRERGEQFF. CDR3 DNA sequence: TGTGCCAGCAGCTACGTTCGGGAGCGGGGGGAGCAGTTCTTC.

Here the CDR3 reads CASGFGGQGRYQPQHF. The DNA for the CDR3 is TGCGCCAGCGGGTTCGGAGGACAGGGTCGGTATCAGCCCCAGCATTTT. V usage is TRBV10-2 and J usage is TRBJ1-5; the match to TRBD1 covers 8 bases. The CDR3 sequence is 16 residues long. The germline CDR1 and CDR2 sequences are WSHSY and SAAADI. V was clipped by 8 bases and J by 5 bases; unmatched bases: 14.

The chain links TRBV5-5 to TRBJ2-2; D perhaps matches TRBD1 (5 bases). Between the trimmed V and J ends, which lost 0 bases and 0 bases, there was a span of 6 bases. Germline CDR1 is SGHKS and CDR2 is YYEKEE (reference sequence). The CDR3 extends over 15 amino acids. The CDR3 reads CASSLGTSNTGELFF. In nucleotides, the CDR3 is TGTGCCAGCAGCTTGGGGACATCGAACACCGGGGAGCTGTTTTTT.

This clone is deemed medium-sized. The V call is TRBV4-1, the J call TRBJ2-3; 9 bases map to TRBD2. The V gene's germline CDR1 is MGHRA and CDR2 YSYEKL. This CDR3 has 15 residues. With V trimmed by 3 bases and J by 6 bases, 7 bases remained unmatched. CDR3 sequence: CASSQTAGGSDTQYF. CDR3 DNA sequence: TGCGCCAGCAGCCAGACTGCGGGGGGGTCGGATACGCAGTATTTT.

This clone came up a few times. The chain employs TRBV5-4 and TRBJ2-1, with D perhaps matching TRBD2 (5 bases). The CDR3 spans 13 residues. Per the germline V gene, CDR1 is SGHNT and CDR2 is YYREEE (reference sequence). V was cut by 9 bases and J by 4 bases, with 14 bases left in between. The CDR3 spells CATRTRRYNEQFF. As DNA, the CDR3 is TGTGCCACCCGGACTCGGCGGTACAATGAGCAGTTCTTC.

V and J are TRBV5-4 and TRBJ2-6; 9 positions agree with TRBD1. The length of the CDR3 is 16 residues. CDR1 and CDR2 from the germline V gene are SGHNT and YYREEE (reference sequence). The ends lost 3 bases at V and 4 bases at J; junction bases unmatched: 5. CDR3 protein: CASSWGTGLGANVLTF. For the CDR3, the DNA is TGTGCCAGCAGCTGGGGGACAGGGCTCGGGGCCAACGTCCTGACTTTC.

V and J are TRBV18 and TRBJ2-3; a weak D match, TRBD2 (6 bases). This CDR3 region has 15 residues. Looked up from germline, CDR1 is KGHSH and CDR2 is LQKENI. V lost 5 bases to trimming and J lost 9 bases, with 21 bases between them. The CDR3 here is CASSTPSAGGDTQYF. CDR3 sequence (DNA): TGTGCCAGCTCAACTCCGAGCGCTGGAGGGGACACGCAGTATTTT.

This chain links TRBV6-5 with TRBJ1-1; D might be TRBD1 (5 bases). Trimming removed 5 bases at V and 4 bases at J, with 17 bases between. In germline, CDR1 is MNHEY, CDR2 SVGAGI. This CDR3 region has 15 residues. CDR3 sequence: CASSPRFQGGTEAFF. The DNA of the CDR3 is TGTGCCAGCAGTCCGCGGTTTCAGGGCGGCACTGAAGCTTTCTTT.

This clone occurred once. Germline is not matched at one junction end, which may reflect a read error. J is TRBJ1-5 and V is TRBV6-4, with 7 nucleotides matching TRBD1. The CDR3 has 14 residues. CDR1 MRHNA and CDR2 SNTAGT come from the germline V gene. CDR3 protein: CASSDVQGDRRPTF. The CDR3 DNA is TGTGCCAGCAGTGACGTTCAGGGGGACCGGAGACCCACTTTT.

In its sample, this clone was seen a few times. V usage is TRBV3-1 (or the pseudogene TRBV3-2) and J usage is TRBJ2-3, with TRBD1 as a possible D gene (6 bases). This CDR3 comprises 13 residues. Germline loops: CDR1 LGHDT, CDR2 YNNKEL (reference sequence). The V gene lost 1 base and the J gene lost 7 bases, with 9 bases spanning the gap. CDR3 in amino acids: CASSQGGPNTQYF. Written as DNA, the CDR3 is TGTGCCAGCAGCCAAGGGGGGCCGAATACGCAGTATTTT.

In its sample, this clone was seen a few times. CDR3 DNA sequence: TGTGCCAGCACCAGTTCGAATTCCTACGAGCAGTACTTC. Protein product: CASTSSNSYEQYF. The genes are TRBV5-5 and TRBJ2-7; no firm D call. The CDR3 length is 13 residues. V was shortened by 6 bases and J by 1 base, with 11 bases between the two germline ends. The germline CDR1 and CDR2 sequences are SGHKS and YYEKEE (reference sequence).

The chain links TRBV18 to TRBJ1-4; 7 positions agree with TRBD1. The trim removed 5 bases at V and 0 bases at J, leaving 3 bases unmatched. Germline lookup yields CDR1 KGHSH and CDR2 LQKENI. This CDR3 spans 15 amino acids. The CDR3 region has the DNA TGTGCCAGCTCAGCTACAGGGGCAACTAATGAAAAACTGTTTTTT. It encodes CASSATGATNEKLFF.

V is TRBV24-1 and J is TRBJ2-5; TRBD2 aligns across 8 bases. V lost 7 bases, J lost 6 bases, and 6 bases stayed unmatched. Per germline, CDR1 KGHDR and CDR2 SFDVKD. The CDR3 has 13 amino acids. The CDR3 sequence: CATSPAGAQTQYF. The CDR3 region has the DNA TGTGCCACCAGCCCAGCGGGGGCGCAGACCCAGTACTTC.

The chain employs TRBV10-3 and TRBJ2-1; 13 bases agree with TRBD2. This CDR3 has 16 residues. The germline V gene has CDR1 ENHRY and CDR2 SYGVKD. V lost 6 bases and J lost 5; bases outside the gene matches: 7. The chain's CDR3 is CAIRPQTSGGNNEQFF. Written as DNA, the CDR3 is TGTGCCATCAGACCACAGACTAGCGGGGGGAACAATGAGCAGTTCTTC.